Here is one T cell receptor beta chain with its context. Its cognate antigen is unknown. The data belong to a study of CD8 T cells in ankylosing spondylitis. Study outcomes and limitations: Ankylosing spondylitis blood appeared to carry a characteristic TCR beta motif of under ten highly homologous variants.

Each CDR3 protein gets one entry after TCRdb re-called the 5' RACE reads with MiXCR. The repertoire includes tens of thousands of distinct CDR3 sequences, about 8.1% of them detected once, and 30% sits in the top ten. The origin of this receptor is a male donor with ankylosing spondylitis. Sequenced sample: blood, either unsorted or a sorted T cell fraction (not recorded which).

CDR3 sequence: CASSAGQGGSYEQYF. The CDR3 DNA reads as TGTGCCAGTAGTGCTGGACAGGGAGGCTCCTACGAGCAGTACTTC. The J gene is TRBJ2-7, the V gene TRBV19; 8 bases line up with TRBD1. Germline V gene sequence: CDR1 LNHDA, CDR2 SQIVND (reference sequence). CDR3 length equals 15 residues. V lost 5 bases, J lost 0 bases, and 6 bases stayed unmatched.